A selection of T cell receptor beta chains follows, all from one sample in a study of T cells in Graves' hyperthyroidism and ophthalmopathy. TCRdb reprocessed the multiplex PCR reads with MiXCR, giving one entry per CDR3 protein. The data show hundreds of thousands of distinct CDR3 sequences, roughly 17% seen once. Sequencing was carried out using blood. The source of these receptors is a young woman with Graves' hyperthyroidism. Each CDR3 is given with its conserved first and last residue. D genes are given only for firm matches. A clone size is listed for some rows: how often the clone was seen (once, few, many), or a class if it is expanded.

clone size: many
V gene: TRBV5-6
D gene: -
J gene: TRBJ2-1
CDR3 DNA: TGTGCCAGCAGCTTACGGGCGGGCCTGGCCTACAATGAGCAGTTCTTC
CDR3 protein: CASSLRAGLAYNEQFF

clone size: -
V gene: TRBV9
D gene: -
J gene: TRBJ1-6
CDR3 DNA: TGTGCCAGCAGCGTAGAAGGGAGGGCCGCCTGGGGTTCACCCCTCCACTTT
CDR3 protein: CASSVEGRAAWGSPLHF

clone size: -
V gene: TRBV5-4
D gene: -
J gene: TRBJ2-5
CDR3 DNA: TGTGCCAGCAGCAACGCCCGGGGATCCCGCGAGACCCAGTACTTC
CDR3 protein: CASSNARGSRETQYF

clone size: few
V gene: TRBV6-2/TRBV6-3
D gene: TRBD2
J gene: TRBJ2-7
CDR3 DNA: TGTGCCAGCAGTTACGGGGTTCGGCTAGCGGACTACGAGCAGTACTTC
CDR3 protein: CASSYGVRLADYEQYF

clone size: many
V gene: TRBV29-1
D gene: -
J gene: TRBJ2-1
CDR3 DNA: TGCAGCGTTCTAGGGGGGAGCACCCGCAATGAGCAGTTCTTC
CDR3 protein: CSVLGGSTRNEQFF

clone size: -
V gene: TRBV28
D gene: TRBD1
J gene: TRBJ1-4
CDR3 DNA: TGTGCCAGCAGGTCTCCGGGACAGGGGTATGGTGAAAAACTGTTTTTT
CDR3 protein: CASRSPGQGYGEKLFF

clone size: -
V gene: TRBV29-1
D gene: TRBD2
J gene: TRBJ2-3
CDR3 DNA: TGCAGCGTTGGTTCTCGGGGGAGGGTAGATACGCAGTATTTT
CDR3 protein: CSVGSRGRVDTQYF

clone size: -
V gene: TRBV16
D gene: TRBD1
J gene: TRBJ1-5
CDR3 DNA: TGTGCCAGCAGCGGTCACAGGGGGTACGGCAATCAGCCCCAGCATTTT
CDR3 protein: CASSGHRGYGNQPQHF

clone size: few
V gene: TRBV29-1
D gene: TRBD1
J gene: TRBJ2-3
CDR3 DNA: TGCAGCGTTGTTACAGGGGGCCGTACAGATACGCAGTATTTT
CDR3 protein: CSVVTGGRTDTQYF

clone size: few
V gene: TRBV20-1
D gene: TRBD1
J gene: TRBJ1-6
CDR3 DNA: TGCAGTGCCCAAACAGGGGGCCCCTATAATTCACCCCTCCACTTT
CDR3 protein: CSAQTGGPYNSPLHF

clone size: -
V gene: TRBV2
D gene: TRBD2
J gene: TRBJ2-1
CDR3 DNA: TGTGCCAGCACCTCCCCCTGGGGACTAGCGGGAGGGCCTCGTGAGCAGTTCTTC
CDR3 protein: CASTSPWGLAGGPREQFF

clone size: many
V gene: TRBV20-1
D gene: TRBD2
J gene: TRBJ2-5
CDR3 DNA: TGCAGTGCTAGACTAGCGGGAGCAGGAAAGACCCAGTACTTC
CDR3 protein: CSARLAGAGKTQYF

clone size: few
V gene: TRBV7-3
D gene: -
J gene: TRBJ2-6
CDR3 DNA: TGTGCCAGCAGTTTACACCGGGACTCCACGTCTGGGGCCAACGTCCTGACTTTC
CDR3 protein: CASSLHRDSTSGANVLTF

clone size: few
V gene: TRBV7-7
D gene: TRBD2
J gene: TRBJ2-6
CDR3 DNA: TGTGCTAGCAGCTGGTTCGCGGGAGGGCCGTCCTCTGGGGCCAACGTCCTGACTTTC
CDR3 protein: CASSWFAGGPSSGANVLTF

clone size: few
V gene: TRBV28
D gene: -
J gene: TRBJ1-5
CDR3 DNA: TGTGCCAGCTTCCACGAAGGAAAGCCCCAGCATTTT
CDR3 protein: CASFHEGKPQHF

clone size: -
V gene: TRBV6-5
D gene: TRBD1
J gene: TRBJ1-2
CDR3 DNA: TGTGCCAGCAGTTACGACTCGGCAGGGGGCTATGGCTACACCTTC
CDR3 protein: CASSYDSAGGYGYTF

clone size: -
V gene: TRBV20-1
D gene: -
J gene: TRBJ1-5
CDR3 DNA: TGCAGTGCTAGTAAGTCGAATTGGGACACCGGGCTTCAGCCCCAGCATTTT
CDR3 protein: CSASKSNWDTGLQPQHF

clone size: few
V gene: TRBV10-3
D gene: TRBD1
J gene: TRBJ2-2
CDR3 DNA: TGTGCCATCAGTCCAGGGACAGGGGGCCCCGGGGAGCTGTTTTTT
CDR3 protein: CAISPGTGGPGELFF

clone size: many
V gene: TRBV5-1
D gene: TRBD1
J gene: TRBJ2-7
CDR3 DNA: TGCGCCAGCAGCCGGGGGACAGGGGACACCTACGAGCAGTACTTC
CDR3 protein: CASSRGTGDTYEQYF

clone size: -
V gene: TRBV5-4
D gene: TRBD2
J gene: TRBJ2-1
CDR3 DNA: TGTGCCAGCAGCCGCGGGAGTTTAGTTTCGAATGAGCAGTTCTTC
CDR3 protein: CASSRGSLVSNEQFF

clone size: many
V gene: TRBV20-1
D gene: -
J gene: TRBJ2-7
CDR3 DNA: TGCAGTGCTAGAGGTGGGAGACTCTCCTACGAGCAGTACTTC
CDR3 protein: CSARGGRLSYEQYF

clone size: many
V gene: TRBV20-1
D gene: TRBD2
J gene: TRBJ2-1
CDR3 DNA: TGCAGTGCGGAAGGGGGAGCGGGAGTAGTCGATGAGCAGTTCTTC
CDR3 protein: CSAEGGAGVVDEQFF

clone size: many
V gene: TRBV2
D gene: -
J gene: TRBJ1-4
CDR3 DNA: TGTGCCAGCACCCAGCCTAGAGATGAAAAACTGTTTTTT
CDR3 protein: CASTQPRDEKLFF

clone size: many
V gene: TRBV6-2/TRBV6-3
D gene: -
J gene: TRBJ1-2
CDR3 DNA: TGTGCCAGCAGTTATACCCAGCGGACGGGGCGCTATGGCTACACCTTC
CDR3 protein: CASSYTQRTGRYGYTF

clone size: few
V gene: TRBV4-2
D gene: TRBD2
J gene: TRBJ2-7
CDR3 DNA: TGTGCCAGCAGCCAAGGGGGGGGATTGGCCTACGAGCAGTACTTC
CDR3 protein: CASSQGGGLAYEQYF

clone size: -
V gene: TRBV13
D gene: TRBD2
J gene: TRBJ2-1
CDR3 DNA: TGTGCCAGCAGCTTAGTCGCGGGACTAGCGGGAGTTGATGAGCAGTTCTTC
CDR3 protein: CASSLVAGLAGVDEQFF

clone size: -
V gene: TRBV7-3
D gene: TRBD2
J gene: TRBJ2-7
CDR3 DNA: TGTGCCAGCAGCCCTTCCGGGACTAGCGGGATTCGGTGCGAGCAGTACTTC
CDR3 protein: CASSPSGTSGIRCEQYF

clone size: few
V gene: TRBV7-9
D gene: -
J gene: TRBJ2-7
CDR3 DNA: TGTGCCAGCAGCCCACCAGGGTTCCGGCAGTACTTC
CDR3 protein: CASSPPGFRQYF

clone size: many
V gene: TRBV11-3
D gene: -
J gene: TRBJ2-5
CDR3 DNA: TGTGCCAGCAGCCCATCGGACTGGCGGATCCAAGAGACCCAGTACTTC
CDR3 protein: CASSPSDWRIQETQYF

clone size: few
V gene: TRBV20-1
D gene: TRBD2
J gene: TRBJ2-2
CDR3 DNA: TGCAGTGCTAGAGATAGCGGGAGGGCCAATGCCGGGGAGCTGTTTTTT
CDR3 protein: CSARDSGRANAGELFF

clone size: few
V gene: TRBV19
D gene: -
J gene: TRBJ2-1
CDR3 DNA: TGTGCCAGTAACCCGGGACCCCGCTCCTACAATGAGCAGTTCTTC
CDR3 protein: CASNPGPRSYNEQFF

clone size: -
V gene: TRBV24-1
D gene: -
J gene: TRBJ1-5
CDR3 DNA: TGTGCCACCAGTGATTTGCCGAATCAGCCCCAGCATTTT
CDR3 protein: CATSDLPNQPQHF